The 8 T cell receptor beta chains below were found in one sample sequenced in a study of cytomegalovirus exposure and HLA in healthy donors. With 60 Vbeta and 13 Jbeta primers, the PCR was carried out. Produced via immunoSEQ multiplex PCR; TCRdb's table is partial and in-frame only. The repertoire has 86,000 or so clones, about 85% of them found once; the top ten carry around 15%. The sample taken for sequencing was PBMCs. These TCRs come from a woman aged 40 to 50 in good health and CMV-seropositive.

CDR3: CASSRKGQGYSPLHF. In nucleotides, the CDR3 is TGTGCCAGCAGTCGGAAAGGCCAGGGTTATTCACCCCTCCACTTT. The chain uses TRBV6-5 and TRBJ1-6, with D tentatively TRBD1 (5 bases). This CDR3 contains 15 residues. The germline gives CDR1 MNHEY, CDR2 SVGAGI. Between the trimmed V and J ends, which lost 5 bases and 8 bases, there was a span of 16 bases.

The chain is built from TRBV7-2 and TRBJ2-7; TRBD2 might be the D (5 bases). The CDR3 has 13 amino acids. CDR1 and CDR2 (germline): SGHTA, FQGNSA. V was shortened by 5 bases and J by 3 bases, with 11 bases between the two germline ends. This CDR3 is CASSPDYFYEQYF. The CDR3 region has the DNA TGTGCCAGCAGCCCCGACTACTTCTACGAGCAGTACTTC. Filled out from reference TRBV7-2 and TRBJ2-7, the complete variable domain reads GAGVSQSPSNKVTEKGKDVELRCDPISGHTALYWYRQSLGQGLEFLIYFQGNSAPDKSGLPSDRFSAERTGGSVSTLTIQRTQQEDSAVYLCASSPDYFYEQYFGPGTRLTVT.

The V call is TRBV11-3, the J call TRBJ2-2; the D gene is possibly TRBD2 (6 bases). The germline V gene encodes CDR1 SGHNT and CDR2 YENEEA. The CDR3 is 13 residues long. Trimming took 0 bases from V and 7 from J, leaving 6 bases between them. Written as DNA, the CDR3 is TGTGCCAGCAGCTTAGAGGGAGGCGGGGAGCTGTTTTTT. Translating gives CASSLEGGGELFF.

The chain couples TRBV15 to TRBJ2-2; D uncertain. This CDR3 is 15 amino acids long. Trimming took off 5 bases at V and 0 bases at J, with 10 bases between the two ends. Germline loops: CDR1 LNHNV, CDR2 YYDKDF (reference sequence). Here the CDR3 DNA reads TGTGCCACCAGCGGCGACATTCCGAACACCGGGGAGCTGTTTTTT. This codes for CATSGDIPNTGELFF.

This clone was detected only a few times. The V call is TRBV29-1, the J call TRBJ2-3, with no clear D. V was cut by 7 bases and J by 3 bases, with 17 bases left in between. CDR1 is SQVTM, CDR2 ANQGSEA, per germline. This CDR3 is built from 14 residues. Here the CDR3 reads CSGILRPATDTQYF. CDR3 bases: TGCAGCGGTATACTAAGGCCGGCGACAGATACGCAGTATTTT.

This clone was observed once. The chain couples TRBV12-5 to TRBJ2-2; no firm D call. V was trimmed by 6 bases and J by 4 bases, leaving 9 bases between them. Looked up from germline, CDR1 is LGHNT and CDR2 is FRNRAP. CDR3 length: 13 residues. The CDR3 nucleotides read TGTGCTAGTGGCGGGTTAGGCACCGGGGAGCTGTTTTTT. The encoded protein is CASGGLGTGELFF. The full variable domain, in which reference TRBV12-5 and TRBJ2-2 provide the parts outside the CDR3, is DARVTQTPRHKVTEMGQEVTMRCQPILGHNTVFWYRQTMMQGLELLAYFRNRAPLDDSGMPKDRFSAEMPDATLATLKIQPSEPRDSAVYFCASGGLGTGELFFGEGSRLTVL.

The genes are TRBV27 and TRBJ1-2; TRBD1 agrees at 7 bases. The CDR3 extends over 17 amino acids. V trimming: 7 bases; J trimming: 6 bases; junction bases outside the gene matches: 20. Germline V gene data show CDR1 as MNHEY and CDR2 as SMNVEV (reference sequence). Written as DNA, the CDR3 is TGTGCCAGCACCGAGTTTAGGGGGCGGAGCCGTAGGGATGGCTACACCTTC. Its protein is CASTEFRGRSRRDGYTF.

As for this clone: Other nucleotide sequences from this sample produce the same CDR3. The chain is built from TRBV25-1 and TRBJ1-2; D not resolved. The CDR3 is 11 amino acids. The V end was cut by 6 bases, the J end by 10 bases, with 12 bases between. Germline CDR1 and CDR2: MGHDK and SYGVNS. DNA for the CDR3: TGTGCCAGCAGGAGCGGGATTTACTACACCTTC. As protein: CASRSGIYYTF.